These 14 T cell receptor beta chains were all obtained from the same sample, sequenced in a study of ipilimumab plus nivolumab after autologous stem cell transplantation. The protocol was immunoSEQ multiplex PCR, while the TCRdb copy is restricted to in-frame clones and leaves out a portion. The data show 9,000 to 15,000 clones, with around 75% seen just once and roughly 11% held by the top ten. This sample comprised PBMCs, obtained in a trial of ipilimumab plus nivolumab as post-transplant consolidation. These receptors were collected from a male donor with multiple myeloma.

The chain links TRBV18 to TRBJ2-4; unclear D gene. Germline V gene sequence: CDR1 KGHSH, CDR2 LQKENI. V lost 3 bases, J lost 3 bases, and 18 bases lay in between. The CDR3 is 17 amino acids. CDR3 loop: CASSPSPQDRDKNIQYF. Written as DNA, the CDR3 is TGTGCCAGCTCACCTTCCCCTCAGGACCGTGACAAAAACATTCAGTACTTC.

This chain joins TRBV6-4 and TRBJ2-6; D remains unclear. Germline V lookup: CDR1 MRHNA, CDR2 SNTAGT. The CDR3 totals 14 residues. V dropped 3 bases and J dropped 4 bases, with 7 bases sitting between them. This chain's CDR3 is CASSETVGANVLTF. The CDR3 DNA sequence: TGTGCCAGCAGTGAAACAGTCGGGGCCAACGTCCTGACTTTC.

The chain has TRBV18 and TRBJ1-1; maybe TRBD1 (5 bases). Germline V gene data show CDR1 as KGHSH and CDR2 as LQKENI. Trimming pared 0 bases from V and 3 bases from J, leaving 14 bases between. The CDR3 has 16 residues. The CDR3 DNA is TGTGCCAGCTCACCACCAATCAGGGTTATGCACACTGAAGCTTTCTTT. Its protein product is CASSPPIRVMHTEAFF.

This clone turned up a few times. The CDR3 spells CASSPTSRTWEQYF. The CDR3 DNA sequence: TGTGCCAGCTCCCCGACATCCCGGACTTGGGAGCAGTACTTC. The V gene is TRBV18, the J gene TRBJ2-7; the D gene is possibly TRBD2 (5 bases). The CDR3 extends over 14 amino acids. Germline values: CDR1 KGHSH, CDR2 LQKENI. V gave up 6 bases and J gave up 7 bases, with 19 bases separating them.

V gene TRBV28 combines with J gene TRBJ1-3; 8 bases align to TRBD1. This CDR3 has 16 residues. The V segment lost 8 bases and the J segment 0 bases; nucleotides outside the gene matches: 9. Germline V gives CDR1 MDHEN, CDR2 SYDVKM. The CDR3 region is CASCRRQGFSGNTIYF. The CDR3 DNA sequence: TGTGCCAGCTGCCGCCGACAGGGGTTCTCTGGAAACACCATATATTTT.

The V and J genes are TRBV7-7 and TRBJ1-5; 9 nucleotides match TRBD1. Germline assignment: CDR1 SSHAT and CDR2 FNYEAQ (reference sequence). The V segment lost 5 bases and the J segment 9 bases; nucleotides outside the gene matches: 5. The CDR3 runs to 13 residues. The chain's CDR3 is CASSLDRGGPQHF. The CDR3 DNA sequence: TGTGCCAGCAGCCTCGACAGGGGGGGGCCCCAGCATTTT.

The rearrangement joins TRBV11-1 to TRBJ2-7; D gene unclear. Germline values: CDR1 SGHAT, CDR2 FQDESV (reference sequence). There are 14 residues in the CDR3. V was pared by 5 bases and J by 0 bases, with 11 bases between. The CDR3 DNA sequence: TGTGCCAGCAGCCCCGACTGGAGCTCCTACGAGCAGTACTTC. It encodes CASSPDWSSYEQYF. The entire variable domain, with the rest obtained from reference TRBV11-1 and TRBJ2-7, is as follows: EAEVAQSPRYKITEKSQAVAFWCDPISGHATLYWYRQILGQGPELLVQFQDESVVDDSQLPKDRFSAERLKGVDSTLKIQPAELGDSAMYLCASSPDWSSYEQYFGPGTRLTVT.

This sequence joins TRBV6-5 and TRBJ1-1; 10 bases are a match to TRBD1. This CDR3 has 14 amino acids. The junction had 4 bases not matched to a gene; V was cut back by 6 bases and J by 3 bases. CDR1 is MNHEY, CDR2 SVGAGI, per germline. CDR3 in DNA: TGTGCCAGCAGCCGACAGGGGGCCTACACTGAAGCTTTCTTT. Protein product: CASSRQGAYTEAFF.

The V gene is TRBV6-5, the J gene TRBJ1-2, with D uncertain. The CDR3 totals 12 residues. V gave up 7 bases and J gave up 0 bases, with 6 bases separating them. From germline, CDR1 is MNHEY and CDR2 SVGAGI. This chain's CDR3 is CASNTANYGYTF. DNA for the CDR3: TGTGCCAGCAATACAGCTAACTATGGCTACACCTTC.

Worth noting for this clone: A read error may account for a junction end that differs from germline. The V call is TRBV10-3, the J call TRBJ2-7; the D is unclear. Germline CDR1 reads ENHRY; CDR2 reads SYGVKD. The CDR3 runs 14 residues. The CDR3 DNA sequence: TGTGCCAGCAGTGAACCTGGCGCAAGGGACGAGCAGTACTTC. Encoded protein: CASSEPGARDEQYF.

The chain recombines TRBV7-9 with TRBJ1-4; TRBD1 matches at 7 bases. Per the germline V gene, CDR1 is SEHNR and CDR2 is FQNEAQ (reference sequence). The CDR3 length is 13 residues. V dropped 1 base and J dropped 11; count of bases not matched to a gene: 4. For the CDR3, the DNA is TGTGCCAGCAGCTTAGAGGGGGCCTCTAAACTGTTTTTT. Amino acid sequence: CASSLEGASKLFF.

The J gene is TRBJ2-5, the V gene TRBV5-1; TRBD2 agrees at 7 bases. Germline CDR1 is SGHRS and CDR2 is YFSETQ. V lost 1 base, J lost 2 bases, and 5 bases stayed unmatched. The CDR3 contains 15 residues. The CDR3 region has the DNA TGCGCCAGCAGCTTGTCGGCTAGCGGTCAAGAGACCCAGTACTTC. Protein sequence: CASSLSASGQETQYF.

The CDR3 here is CASSLVWPEGDKLFF. DNA for the CDR3: TGTGCCAGCAGTTTAGTGTGGCCTGAGGGTGATAAACTGTTTTTT. The J gene is TRBJ1-4, the V gene TRBV28; D is unresolved. Germline-derived CDR1 and CDR2 are MDHEN and SYDVKM. The ends were cut back, 2 bases at V and 11 bases at J, with 18 bases in the middle. The CDR3 totals 15 residues. Full variable domain (missing parts from reference TRBV28 and TRBJ1-4): DVKVTQSSRYLVKRTGEKVFLECVQDMDHENMFWYRQDPGLGLRLIYFSYDVKMKEKGDIPEGYSVSREKKERFSLILESASTNQTSMYLCASSLVWPEGDKLFFGSGTQLSVL.

This rearrangement joins TRBV4-1 to TRBJ1-5; D is uncertain. V was shortened by 1 base and J by 3 bases, with 10 bases between the two germline ends. Per the germline V gene, CDR1 is MGHRA and CDR2 is YSYEKL. The CDR3 is 15 amino acids. CDR3 DNA sequence: TGCGCCAGCAGCCAAGGACACTCTCTCAATCAGCCCCAGCATTTT. Translating it yields CASSQGHSLNQPQHF.